These 30 T cell receptor beta chains share one sample of origin, sequenced in a study of control samples from healthy donors and cancer patients. Clones were read by immunoSEQ multiplex PCR, and TCRdb kept only the in-frame ones, dropping some. This table holds about 140,000 clones, roughly 92% found once. The sample consisted of blood. All receptors come from a man between 25 and 39 years old in good health.

CDR3 residues: CASRQRNILAGGPGDTQYF. CDR3 nucleotides: TGTGCCAGCAGACAACGGAATATACTAGCGGGAGGGCCGGGAGATACGCAGTATTTT. The V call is TRBV7-8, the J call TRBJ2-3; the match to TRBD2 covers 13 bases. Germline CDR1 reads SGHVS; CDR2 reads FQNEAQ. The CDR3 is 19 residues long. Trimming removed 6 bases from V and 5 bases from J; junction bases left unmatched: 17.

The V gene is TRBV4-1, the J gene TRBJ2-1; TRBD2 might be the D (5 bases). V was shortened by 0 bases and J by 0 bases, with 12 bases between the two germline ends. This CDR3 spans 17 amino acids. CDR1 MGHRA and CDR2 YSYEKL come from the germline V gene. The CDR3 DNA is TGCGCCAGCAGCCAAGATGAAGAGCGGAGCTCCTACAATGAGCAGTTCTTC. Translating gives CASSQDEERSSYNEQFF.

The rearrangement joins TRBV29-1 to TRBJ1-2; no clear D. The CDR3 covers 12 residues. With 4 bases removed from V and 4 bases from J, the gap between germline ends came to 10 bases. CDR1 SQVTM and CDR2 ANQGSEA come from the germline V gene. CDR3 in DNA: TGCAGCGTTGTGTACCGGGGCTATGGCTACACCTTC. Translating gives CSVVYRGYGYTF.

The rearrangement uses TRBV2 and TRBJ2-7, with D perhaps matching TRBD2 (6 bases). The CDR3 sequence is 15 residues long. Trimming took off 3 bases at V and 0 bases at J, with 12 bases between the two ends. CDR1 is SNHLY and CDR2 is FYNNEI in the germline V gene. CDR3 sequence reads: CASSEEASASYEQYF. The CDR3 region has the DNA TGTGCCAGCAGTGAGGAGGCTAGCGCCTCCTACGAGCAGTACTTC. Full variable domain (rest looked up from reference TRBV2 and TRBJ2-7): EPEVTQTPSHQVTQMGQEVILRCVPISNHLYFYWYRQILGQKVEFLVSFYNNEISEKSEIFDDQFSVERPDGSNFTLKIRSTKLEDSAMYFCASSEEASASYEQYFGPGTRLTVT.

The count of this clone is one. V is TRBV7-9 and J is TRBJ2-1; 10 nucleotides line up with TRBD2. Per the germline V gene, CDR1 is SEHNR and CDR2 is FQNEAQ (reference sequence). CDR3 length: 14 residues. V was pared by 5 bases and J by 9 bases, with 7 bases of the junction left unmatched. The CDR3, as DNA: TGTGCCAGCAGCCCTAGCGGGAGTAAGGGTGAGCAGTTCTTC. Amino acid sequence: CASSPSGSKGEQFF.

In this sample, this clone turned up a few times. This chain links TRBV6-4 with TRBJ2-3; TRBD2 aligns across 7 bases. V lost 3 bases, J lost 4 bases, and 4 bases stayed unmatched. Germline CDR1 is MRHNA and CDR2 is SNTAGT. The CDR3 contains 14 residues. The CDR3 bases are TGTGCCAGCAGTGAGCGGGAGTTCCCAGATACGCAGTATTTT. Protein: CASSEREFPDTQYF.

V gene TRBV6-1 combines with J gene TRBJ1-5; the D gene is possibly TRBD1 (5 bases). The germline CDR1 and CDR2 sequences are MNHNS and SASEGT. V was cut by 2 bases and J by 4 bases, with 12 bases left in between. The CDR3 is 15 residues long. CDR3 sequence reads: CASSETGEGNQPQHF. The CDR3 coding sequence is TGTGCCAGCAGTGAAACGGGGGAAGGGAATCAGCCCCAGCATTTT.

V usage is TRBV11-1 and J usage is TRBJ2-2, with D possibly TRBD2 on 5 matching bases. This CDR3 region has 14 residues. Germline V gene lookup returns CDR1 SGHAT and CDR2 FQDESV (reference sequence). V was trimmed by 0 bases and J by 3 bases, leaving 5 bases between them. This CDR3 is CASSLARDTGELFF. The CDR3 DNA reads as TGTGCCAGCAGCTTAGCGCGGGACACCGGGGAGCTGTTTTTT.

J is TRBJ1-2 and V is TRBV7-9; D is undetermined. Trimming pared 1 base from V and 2 bases from J, leaving 11 bases between. Germline V lookup: CDR1 SEHNR, CDR2 FQNEAQ (reference sequence). The CDR3 consists of 15 residues. CDR3 loop: CASSLGSGGNYGYTF. The CDR3 region has the DNA TGTGCCAGCAGCTTAGGGTCGGGTGGAAACTATGGCTACACCTTC.

The J gene is TRBJ2-7, the V gene TRBV28; D is unresolved. CDR1 MDHEN and CDR2 SYDVKM come from the germline V gene. V was cut by 2 bases and J by 2 bases, with 7 bases left in between. The CDR3 runs 13 residues. CDR3 sequence (DNA): TGTGCCAGCAGTTTAGCCAGTCCCTACGAGCAGTACTTC. This encodes CASSLASPYEQYF.

The genes are TRBV10-3 and TRBJ2-1, with 12 bases identical to TRBD2. This CDR3 comprises 14 residues. The J segment lost 10 bases and the V segment lost 6 bases, leaving 7 bases of the junction unmatched. Germline values: CDR1 ENHRY, CDR2 SYGVKD. CDR3 in DNA: TGTGCCATCAGACTAGCGGGAGGTCCCAGGGAGCAGTTCTTC. It yields the protein CAIRLAGGPREQFF.

The V gene is TRBV5-1, the J gene TRBJ2-1; tentatively, D is TRBD2 (6 bases). The CDR3 runs 14 residues. Trimming stripped 0 bases from V and 7 bases from J, with 11 bases between. CDR1 and CDR2 from the germline V gene are SGHRS and YFSETQ. The CDR3 loop is CASSLVGSGNEQFF. The CDR3 DNA sequence: TGCGCCAGCAGCTTGGTAGGTAGCGGAAATGAGCAGTTCTTC.

The chain has TRBV27 and TRBJ1-1, with TRBD1 identical over 8 bases. J was trimmed by 1 base and V by 4 bases; bases with no gene match: 2. Per the germline V gene, CDR1 is MNHEY and CDR2 is SMNVEV (reference sequence). The CDR3 is 14 amino acids. DNA of the CDR3: TGTGCCAGCAGTTACGGGACAGGGAACACTGAAGCTTTCTTT. Its protein is CASSYGTGNTEAFF.

The genes are TRBV28 and TRBJ2-7, with a tentative D call TRBD1 (6 bases). This CDR3 comprises 13 residues. Germline loops: CDR1 MDHEN, CDR2 SYDVKM. Trimming removed 5 bases from V and 0 bases from J, with 8 bases in between. CDR3 coding DNA: TGTGCCAGCAGTCGGACAGCCTCCTACGAGCAGTACTTC. Translated: CASSRTASYEQYF.

This rearrangement joins TRBV28 to TRBJ1-2; a possible D gene is TRBD1 (6 bases). This CDR3 has 18 residues. Trimming took 6 bases from V and 3 from J, leaving 26 bases between them. CDR1 is MDHEN, CDR2 SYDVKM, per germline. CDR3 residues: CASRTRTSRGHLDYGYTF. The CDR3 DNA reads TGTGCCAGCAGAACGAGGACCAGTCGGGGGCATCTGGACTATGGCTACACCTTC.

The chain uses TRBV19 and TRBJ1-2; 8 bases fit TRBD1. The germline V gene has CDR1 LNHDA and CDR2 SQIVND (reference sequence). This CDR3 is 12 amino acids long. V lost 5 bases and J lost 12; bases outside the gene matches: 8. CDR3 sequence (DNA): TGTGCCAGTAGTTACCAGGGGGCGGCAAACACCTTC. Translated, it gives CASSYQGAANTF.

The chain uses TRBV7-2 and TRBJ2-7; TRBD2 matches 12 bases. The trim removed 5 bases at V and 5 bases at J, leaving 7 bases unmatched. This CDR3 is built from 15 residues. Germline V lookup: CDR1 SGHTA, CDR2 FQGNSA. The CDR3 sequence: CASSMPSGRAHEQYF. The CDR3 bases are TGTGCCAGCAGCATGCCTAGCGGGAGGGCCCACGAGCAGTACTTC.

The chain joins TRBV27 to TRBJ1-5; TRBD1 might be the D (5 bases). Trimming stripped 2 bases from V and 0 bases from J, with 8 bases between. Germline values: CDR1 MNHEY, CDR2 SMNVEV (reference sequence). The CDR3 is 15 residues long. CDR3 protein: CASSLEGTSNQPQHF. Here the CDR3 DNA reads TGTGCCAGCAGTTTAGAGGGGACTAGCAATCAGCCCCAGCATTTT.

V and J are TRBV18 and TRBJ2-7, with D maybe TRBD2 (6 bases). Germline CDR1 reads KGHSH; CDR2 reads LQKENI. There are 13 residues in the CDR3. V lost 8 bases, J lost 3 bases, and 14 bases lay in between. The CDR3 DNA reads as TGTGCCAGCACTGCGGGGCAGAACTACGAGCAGTACTTC. Its translation: CASTAGQNYEQYF.

Only one count was recorded for this clone. The gene calls are TRBV2 and TRBJ1-6; 7 bases match TRBD1. Losses at the gene ends were 2 bases for V and 7 bases for J; bases not matched to a gene: 5. Germline assignment: CDR1 SNHLY and CDR2 FYNNEI. The CDR3 totals 15 residues. The chain's CDR3 is CASSEQGDGNSPLHF. CDR3 nucleotides: TGTGCCAGCAGTGAACAGGGGGACGGGAATTCACCCCTCCACTTT. The variable domain in full, completed from reference TRBV2 and TRBJ1-6, reads EPEVTQTPSHQVTQMGQEVILRCVPISNHLYFYWYRQILGQKVEFLVSFYNNEISEKSEIFDDQFSVERPDGSNFTLKIRSTKLEDSAMYFCASSEQGDGNSPLHFGNGTRLTVT.

The chain couples TRBV5-6 to TRBJ1-5; no definite D call. V was trimmed by 1 base and J by 0 bases, leaving 5 bases between them. The germline gives CDR1 SGHDT, CDR2 YYEEEE. The CDR3 length is 14 residues. As DNA, the CDR3 is TGTGCCAGCAGCTTGCGGCCTAGCAATCAGCCCCAGCATTTT. Amino acids: CASSLRPSNQPQHF.

The gene calls are TRBV14 and TRBJ2-1; D perhaps matches TRBD2 (6 bases). Germline V lookup: CDR1 SGHDN, CDR2 FVKESK. Trimming stripped 6 bases from V and 5 bases from J, with 8 bases between. This CDR3 is built from 12 residues. CDR3 amino acids: CASSRTNNEQFF. The CDR3 DNA follows: TGTGCCAGCAGTCGGACTAACAATGAGCAGTTCTTC.

The rearrangement links TRBV9 to TRBJ2-2, with D unresolved. The V end lost 0 bases, the J end lost 10 bases, and 10 bases lay between the germline ends. The CDR3 sequence is 13 residues long. Germline V gives CDR1 SGDLS, CDR2 YYNGEE. The CDR3 DNA reads TGTGCCAGCAGCGTAGCTCGGGCGTCGGAGCTGTTTTTT. Encoded protein: CASSVARASELFF.

J is TRBJ1-2 and V is TRBV7-9; TRBD1 agrees at 8 bases. CDR1 and CDR2 (germline): SEHNR, FQNEAQ (reference sequence). This CDR3 is built from 17 residues. Unmatched junction bases numbered 16, after V lost 4 bases and J lost 6 bases. The CDR3 bases are TGTGCCAGCAGCTCCTATCTATCCCAGGGGGCGAGGAATGGCTACACCTTC. Its translation: CASSSYLSQGARNGYTF.

V is TRBV29-1 and J is TRBJ2-3; 9 positions agree with TRBD2. Germline V gene lookup returns CDR1 SQVTM and CDR2 ANQGSEA. The length of the CDR3 is 15 residues. J lost 1 base, V lost 6 bases, and 8 bases had no gene match. CDR3 amino acids: CSVAKIAGGTDTQYF. The CDR3 nucleotides read TGCAGCGTCGCTAAGATAGCGGGAGGCACAGATACGCAGTATTTT.

The rearrangement uses TRBV4-2 and TRBJ2-7; 8 bases match TRBD2. The CDR3 runs 14 residues. Germline values: CDR1 LGHNA, CDR2 YNFKEQ. J was trimmed by 5 bases and V by 0 bases; bases with no gene match: 3. This CDR3 is CASSQESSGHEQYF. CDR3 nucleotides: TGTGCCAGCAGCCAAGAATCTAGCGGGCACGAGCAGTACTTC.

The rearrangement uses TRBV29-1 and TRBJ2-7, with 7 bases aligning to TRBD2. Trimming removed 6 bases from V and 4 bases from J; junction bases left unmatched: 6. The CDR3 has 12 residues. Germline values: CDR1 SQVTM, CDR2 ANQGSEA. CDR3 bases: TGCAGCGTAGTGGGGGGGGTATACGAGCAGTACTTC. It translates to CSVVGGVYEQYF.

V usage is TRBV28 and J usage is TRBJ1-6; D uncertain. Looked up from germline, CDR1 is MDHEN and CDR2 is SYDVKM. Trimming left V 7 bases short and J 6 bases short, with 16 bases between. The CDR3 sequence is 15 residues long. CDR3 amino acids: CASTSRWGGNSPLHF. In DNA form, the CDR3 reads TGTGCCAGCACCTCGAGGTGGGGAGGTAATTCACCCCTCCACTTT.

The J gene is TRBJ1-1, the V gene TRBV7-2; D is unclear. Trimming left V 1 base short and J 4 bases short, with 4 bases between. This CDR3 comprises 12 residues. In germline, CDR1 is SGHTA, CDR2 FQGNSA. The CDR3: CASSLGFTEAFF. DNA of the CDR3: TGTGCCAGCAGCTTAGGGTTCACTGAAGCTTTCTTT.

The V gene is TRBV19, the J gene TRBJ1-2; tentative D call: TRBD1 (6 bases). Germline-derived CDR1 and CDR2 are LNHDA and SQIVND (reference sequence). CDR3 length: 12 amino acids. The ends were cut back, 4 bases at V and 14 bases at J, with 17 bases in the middle. The CDR3 nucleotides are TGTGCCAGTAGTAAAGCGGGGGGCCGTTGGACCTTC. Translating it yields CASSKAGGRWTF.